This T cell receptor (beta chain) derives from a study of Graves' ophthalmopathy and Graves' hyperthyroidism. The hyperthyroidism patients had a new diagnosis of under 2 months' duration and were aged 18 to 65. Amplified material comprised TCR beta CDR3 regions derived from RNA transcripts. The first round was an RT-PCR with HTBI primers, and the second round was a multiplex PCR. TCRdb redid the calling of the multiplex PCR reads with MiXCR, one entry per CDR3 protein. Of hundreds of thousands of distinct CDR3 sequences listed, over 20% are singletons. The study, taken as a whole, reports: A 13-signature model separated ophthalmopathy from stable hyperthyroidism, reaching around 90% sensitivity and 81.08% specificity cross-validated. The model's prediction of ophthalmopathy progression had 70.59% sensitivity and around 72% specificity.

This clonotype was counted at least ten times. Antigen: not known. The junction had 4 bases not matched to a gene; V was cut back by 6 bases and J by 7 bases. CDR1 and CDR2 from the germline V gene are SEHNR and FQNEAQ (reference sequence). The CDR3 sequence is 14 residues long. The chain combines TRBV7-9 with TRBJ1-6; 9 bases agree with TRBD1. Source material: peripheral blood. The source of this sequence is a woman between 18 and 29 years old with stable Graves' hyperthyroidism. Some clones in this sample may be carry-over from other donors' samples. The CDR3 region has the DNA TGTGCCAGCAGGGGACAGGGAGAGAATTCACCCCTCCACTTT. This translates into CASRGQGENSPLHF.